The 27 T cell receptor beta chains presented below share a single source sample, sequenced in a study of blood T cell repertoires in COVID-19. Clones were read by immunoSEQ multiplex PCR, and TCRdb kept only the in-frame ones, dropping some. Of 90,000 to 120,000 clones in the sample, around 83% are singletons; the top ten hold about 4%. What was sequenced was peripheral blood. Receptors were obtained from a woman aged 70-85 years with acute or convalescent COVID-19.

This clone was seen more than once but under ten times. The V call is TRBV7-2, the J call TRBJ1-4; 7 bases line up with TRBD1. The CDR3 spans 14 residues. Unmatched junction bases numbered 5, after V lost 3 bases and J lost 7 bases. CDR1 SGHTA and CDR2 FQGNSA come from the germline V gene. The CDR3 bases are TGTGCCAGCAGCTTTGACAGGGCGGGTGAAAAACTGTTTTTT. The encoded protein is CASSFDRAGEKLFF.

This chain connects TRBV4-1 to TRBJ2-3; perhaps TRBD2 as D (5 bases). The V and J ends lost 1 base and 4 bases respectively, with 15 bases between them. CDR1 MGHRA and CDR2 YSYEKL come from the germline V gene. CDR3 length equals 16 residues. CDR3 DNA sequence: TGCGCCAGCAGCCAAGTCCGGGCGGGTATACCAGATACGCAGTATTTT. Protein product: CASSQVRAGIPDTQYF.

CDR3 coding DNA: TGTGCCAGCACCCCGGGAGGACATCACTACGAGCAGTACTTC. This gives the protein CASTPGGHHYEQYF. The chain couples TRBV6-5 to TRBJ2-7, with 7 bases identical to TRBD2. The V gene end was trimmed by 7 bases and the J gene end by 3 bases; junction bases not matched to a gene: 9. CDR3 length: 14 residues. CDR1 and CDR2 from the germline V gene are MNHEY and SVGAGI.

The chain employs TRBV7-9 and TRBJ1-3; the match to TRBD1 covers 8 bases. Germline V gene data show CDR1 as SEHNR and CDR2 as FQNEAQ (reference sequence). CDR3 length: 15 residues. The trim removed 5 bases at V and 5 bases at J, leaving 8 bases unmatched. DNA of the CDR3: TGTGCCAGCAGCCCCGGGACAGGTCTGAGAAACACCATATATTTT. This translates into CASSPGTGLRNTIYF.

This rearrangement joins TRBV3-1 (or the pseudogene TRBV3-2) to TRBJ2-3; D might be TRBD1 (5 bases). Germline CDR1 and CDR2: LGHDT and YNNKEL (reference sequence). The CDR3 is made up of 17 amino acids. V gave up 0 bases and J gave up 9 bases, with 22 bases separating them. CDR3 protein: CASSQEGTGPLGLTQYF. CDR3 DNA: TGTGCCAGCAGCCAAGAAGGCACAGGACCCCTGGGGCTCACGCAGTATTTT.

V and J are TRBV5-1 and TRBJ2-2; 7 bases agree with TRBD1. The germline V gene has CDR1 SGHRS and CDR2 YFSETQ. V shed 0 bases and J 6 bases; nucleotides not matched to a gene: 2. The CDR3 totals 14 residues. The CDR3 here is CASSLDQGAGELFF. The CDR3 DNA reads TGCGCCAGCAGCTTGGATCAGGGGGCCGGGGAGCTGTTTTTT.

This clone was seen only a few times. The chain recombines TRBV10-3 with TRBJ1-2; no clear D. The CDR3 loop spans 16 amino acids. The V end lost 0 bases, the J end lost 0 bases, and 11 bases lay between the germline ends. Per the germline V gene, CDR1 is ENHRY and CDR2 is SYGVKD. The CDR3 region is CAISESPRGSNYGYTF. The CDR3 nucleotides are TGTGCCATCAGTGAGTCGCCACGGGGTTCTAACTATGGCTACACCTTC.

This sequence joins TRBV11-1 and TRBJ2-1; TRBD2 agrees at 8 bases. Trimming removed 1 base from V and 6 bases from J; junction bases left unmatched: 5. Per the germline V gene, CDR1 is SGHAT and CDR2 is FQDESV (reference sequence). The CDR3 has 15 residues. The CDR3 coding sequence is TGTGCCAGCAGCTTAGGAGGTAGCGGGGCCAATGAGCAGTTCTTC. Translated: CASSLGGSGANEQFF.

This clone has just one count. This chain connects TRBV19 to TRBJ2-5; TRBD2 aligns across 7 bases. Germline V CDR1 and CDR2: LNHDA, SQIVND (reference sequence). V lost 2 bases and J lost 0; bases outside the gene matches: 6. The length of the CDR3 is 16 residues. The CDR3 DNA follows: TGTGCCAGTAGTATAAGCGGGATAAAGAACCAAGAGACCCAGTACTTC. Amino acid sequence: CASSISGIKNQETQYF.

The chain recombines TRBV19 with TRBJ2-3, with TRBD2 matching 9 bases. CDR1 is LNHDA, CDR2 SQIVND, per germline (reference sequence). The J segment lost 4 bases and the V segment lost 3 bases, leaving 5 bases of the junction unmatched. CDR3 length: 15 residues. The CDR3 DNA sequence: TGTGCCAGTAGTATTTTAGCGGGGGAGTCAGATACGCAGTATTTT. This gives the protein CASSILAGESDTQYF.

Only one count was recorded for this clone. This chain uses TRBV7-2 with TRBJ2-7, with unresolved D. V lost 3 bases, J lost 2 bases, and 11 bases lay in between. Germline V CDR1 and CDR2: SGHTA, FQGNSA. The CDR3 spans 14 residues. The CDR3 reads CASSFAPLTYEQYF. The CDR3 DNA reads TGTGCCAGCAGCTTTGCCCCCCTAACCTACGAGCAGTACTTC.

The rearrangement uses TRBV27 and TRBJ1-4; no clear D gene. The CDR3 is 14 amino acids. Germline V gene sequence: CDR1 MNHEY, CDR2 SMNVEV (reference sequence). Trimming pared 8 bases from V and 2 bases from J, leaving 12 bases between. CDR3: CASAPGGTNEKLFF. CDR3 nucleotide sequence: TGTGCCAGCGCTCCGGGTGGGACTAATGAAAAACTGTTTTTT. The whole variable domain, remainder taken from reference TRBV27 and TRBJ1-4, is EAQVTQNPRYLITVTGKKLTVTCSQNMNHEYMSWYRQDPGLGLRQIYYSMNVEVTDKGDVPEGYKVSRKEKRNFPLILESPSPNQTSLYFCASAPGGTNEKLFFGSGTQLSVL.

The genes are TRBV2 and TRBJ1-2; 9 bases fit TRBD1. V lost 1 base to trimming and J lost 8 bases; unmatched junction nucleotides: 5. The germline V gene has CDR1 SNHLY and CDR2 FYNNEI. This CDR3 comprises 14 residues. In DNA, the CDR3 is TGTGCCAGCAGTGAAGGGACAGGGGTTTCCGGCTACACCTTC. Translated: CASSEGTGVSGYTF.

This chain connects TRBV5-6 to TRBJ2-7, with 10 nucleotides matching TRBD1. V was clipped by 1 base and J by 4 bases; unmatched bases: 11. There are 17 residues in the CDR3. Germline V lookup: CDR1 SGHDT, CDR2 YYEEEE. The CDR3 region is CASSLYSRQGASYEQYF. The CDR3 region has the DNA TGTGCCAGCAGCTTGTATTCTCGACAGGGGGCCTCTTACGAGCAGTACTTC.

The chain recombines TRBV28 with TRBJ2-7; 8 bases are shared with TRBD2. This CDR3 spans 17 amino acids. Germline CDR1 is MDHEN and CDR2 is SYDVKM. Trimming cost V 7 bases and J 0 bases; bases outside gene matches: 14. CDR3 nucleotide sequence: TGTGCCAGCACCCGAGGGTGGGAGCGGGAGAGCTCCTACGAGCAGTACTTC. Amino acid sequence: CASTRGWERESSYEQYF.

The V gene is TRBV5-8, the J gene TRBJ1-1, with D maybe TRBD1 (5 bases). V lost 2 bases, J lost 3 bases, and 8 bases lay in between. The CDR3 consists of 13 residues. Germline V gene sequence: CDR1 SGHTS, CDR2 YDEGEE. The CDR3 is CASSFMTDTEAFF. The CDR3 DNA follows: TGTGCCAGCAGCTTTATGACAGACACTGAAGCTTTCTTT.

J is TRBJ1-2 and V is TRBV19; 10 positions match TRBD1. The CDR3 loop spans 14 amino acids. V lost 6 bases and J lost 4; bases outside the gene matches: 5. The germline V gene has CDR1 LNHDA and CDR2 SQIVND (reference sequence). CDR3 protein: CASSRTGGTYGYTF. For the CDR3, the DNA is TGTGCCAGTAGCAGGACAGGGGGAACCTATGGCTACACCTTC.

The chain employs TRBV7-9 and TRBJ2-7, with 9 bases that match TRBD1. The CDR3 consists of 14 residues. CDR1 is SEHNR and CDR2 is FQNEAQ in the germline V gene (reference sequence). J was trimmed by 7 bases and V by 3 bases; bases with no gene match: 7. DNA of the CDR3: TGTGCCAGCAGCTTGGGGACAGGGTCCGGGGAGCAGTACGTC. Translating it yields CASSLGTGSGEQYV.

This clone was seen just once. This sequence joins TRBV7-2 and TRBJ2-3; 12 nucleotides match TRBD2. This CDR3 is built from 16 residues. Germline CDR1 reads SGHTA; CDR2 reads FQGNSA. With V trimmed by 5 bases and J by 2 bases, 5 bases remained unmatched. As DNA, the CDR3 is TGTGCCAGCAGCATCAGGACTAGCGGGGTCACAGATACGCAGTATTTT. It encodes CASSIRTSGVTDTQYF.

The chain joins TRBV5-8 to TRBJ1-1, with no clear D. The CDR3 length is 15 residues. V dropped 3 bases and J dropped 1 base, with 13 bases sitting between them. Germline values: CDR1 SGHTS, CDR2 YDEGEE. The CDR3 spells CASSSNGLTNTEAFF. The DNA for the CDR3 is TGTGCCAGCAGCTCAAACGGACTGACGAACACTGAAGCTTTCTTT.

The chain recombines TRBV6-6 with TRBJ1-2; 7 positions match TRBD1. V trimming: 5 bases; J trimming: 4 bases; junction bases outside the gene matches: 7. The germline V gene encodes CDR1 MNHNY and CDR2 SVGAGI (reference sequence). This CDR3 comprises 14 residues. Here the CDR3 DNA reads TGTGCCAGCAGTCCCGGGACAGTTACCTATGGCTACACCTTC. It is translated as CASSPGTVTYGYTF.

The genes are TRBV3-1 (or the pseudogene TRBV3-2) and TRBJ1-2; TRBD1 matches at 7 bases. CDR1 is LGHDT and CDR2 is YNNKEL in the germline V gene (reference sequence). The CDR3 extends over 16 amino acids. V shed 0 bases, J shed 4 bases, and the junction held 8 bases outside the gene matches. DNA for the CDR3: TGTGCCAGCAGCCAAGATAGTATCAGGACAGGCTATGGCTACACCTTC. It is translated as CASSQDSIRTGYGYTF.

The chain has TRBV6-5 and TRBJ2-7; 9 bases align to TRBD2. The germline gives CDR1 MNHEY, CDR2 SVGAGI. The CDR3 covers 14 residues. The ends lost 6 bases at V and 10 bases at J; junction bases unmatched: 13. CDR3 nucleotides: TGTGCCAGCAGACGACTAGCGGTGGATTTTGGACAGTACTTC. It yields the protein CASRRLAVDFGQYF.

J is TRBJ2-7 and V is TRBV7-2; 10 bases match TRBD2. Trimming at V came to 4 bases and at J to 3 bases, leaving 3 bases not matched to a gene. The CDR3 length is 14 residues. Germline CDR1 SGHTA, CDR2 FQGNSA. The CDR3 loop is CASSSGLANYEQYF. In DNA, the CDR3 is TGTGCCAGCAGCTCGGGACTAGCGAACTACGAGCAGTACTTC.

The V gene is TRBV19, the J gene TRBJ2-1; 10 nucleotides agree with TRBD2. CDR1 and CDR2 from the germline V gene are LNHDA and SQIVND (reference sequence). V trimming: 6 bases; J trimming: 7 bases; junction bases outside the gene matches: 18. This CDR3 is built from 18 residues. Here the CDR3 DNA reads TGTGCCAGTAGAAGGCTAGCGGGAGAGTGGGGTAATTTGAATGAGCAGTTCTTC. It yields the protein CASRRLAGEWGNLNEQFF.

The V gene is TRBV19, the J gene TRBJ1-5, with D possibly matching TRBD1 (6 bases). V was clipped by 6 bases and J by 2 bases, with 14 bases between them. The germline CDR1 and CDR2 sequences are LNHDA and SQIVND (reference sequence). This CDR3 is built from 15 residues. CDR3 DNA sequence: TGTGCCAGTAGCCTGGGACAAGCTGGCAATCAGCCCCAGCATTTT. Amino acids: CASSLGQAGNQPQHF.

The rearrangement links TRBV11-2 to TRBJ2-6; 8 nucleotides match TRBD1. The CDR3 is 16 residues long. The germline V gene has CDR1 SGHAT and CDR2 FQNNGV. Trimming cost V 4 bases and J 2 bases; bases outside gene matches: 4. In DNA form, the CDR3 reads TGTGCCAGCAGCTGGTTCAGGGGGCCTGGGGCCAACGTCCTGACTTTC. Encoded protein: CASSWFRGPGANVLTF.